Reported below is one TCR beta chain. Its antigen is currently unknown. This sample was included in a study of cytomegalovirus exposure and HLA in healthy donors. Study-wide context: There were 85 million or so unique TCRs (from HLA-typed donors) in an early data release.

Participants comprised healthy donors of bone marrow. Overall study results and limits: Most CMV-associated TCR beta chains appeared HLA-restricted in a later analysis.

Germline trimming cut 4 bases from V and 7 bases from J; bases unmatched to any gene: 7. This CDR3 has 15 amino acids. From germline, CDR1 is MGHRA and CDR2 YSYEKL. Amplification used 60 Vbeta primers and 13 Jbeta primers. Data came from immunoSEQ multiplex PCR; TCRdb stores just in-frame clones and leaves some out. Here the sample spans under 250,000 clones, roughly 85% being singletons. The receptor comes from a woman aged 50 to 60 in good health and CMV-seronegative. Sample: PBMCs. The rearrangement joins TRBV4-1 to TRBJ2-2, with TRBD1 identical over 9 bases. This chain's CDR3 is CASSPRTGEYGELFF. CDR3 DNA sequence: TGCGCCAGCAGCCCTAGGACAGGGGAGTACGGGGAGCTGTTTTTT.